This entry lists 24 T cell receptor beta chains sequenced from one sample in a study of OX40 agonist ivuxolimab in advanced cancers. Sequencing used immunoSEQ multiplex PCR; TCRdb keeps in-frame clones, though not all of them. The sample consists of 60,000 to 70,000 clones, about 90% of them appearing once. The input for sequencing was CD4+ or CD8+ T cells sorted from blood, taken in a trial of the OX40 agonist ivuxolimab. The receptors come from an adult with an advanced solid tumor such as melanoma, head and neck, liver or kidney cancer.

This chain connects TRBV9 to TRBJ2-3; D remains unclear. This CDR3 is 13 amino acids long. Germline V gives CDR1 SGDLS, CDR2 YYNGEE. Trimming shortened V by 5 bases and J by 4 bases, and 11 bases separated the two germline ends. This CDR3 is CASSRNTADTQYF. Written as DNA, the CDR3 is TGTGCCAGCAGTCGGAATACCGCAGATACGCAGTATTTT.

The chain uses TRBV6-1 and TRBJ2-7; TRBD2 is a possible D gene (5 bases). This CDR3 comprises 14 residues. Germline CDR1 is MNHNS and CDR2 is SASEGT. V lost 5 bases to trimming and J lost 3 bases, with 14 bases between them. The CDR3 here is CASSPRDPNYEQYF. For the CDR3, the DNA is TGTGCCAGCAGTCCACGGGATCCTAACTACGAGCAGTACTTC.

The CDR3 sequence is CASSLGTGPGVSSYNEQFF. DNA of the CDR3: TGTGCCAGCAGCTTAGGGACAGGGCCGGGGGTAAGCTCCTACAATGAGCAGTTCTTC. The rearrangement uses TRBV11-3 and TRBJ2-1; 8 bases are shared with TRBD1. In germline, CDR1 is SGHNT, CDR2 YENEEA. The CDR3 covers 19 residues. V lost 1 base and J lost 0; bases outside the gene matches: 11.

V usage is TRBV7-9 and J usage is TRBJ2-7; D might be TRBD2 (6 bases). Trimming removed 1 base at V and 7 bases at J, with 20 bases between. The germline gives CDR1 SEHNR, CDR2 FQNEAQ (reference sequence). CDR3 length: 16 residues. In DNA form, the CDR3 reads TGTGCCAGCAGCTTAGATGGGGGAGGAACCGGCCGGGAGCAGTACTTC. Protein product: CASSLDGGGTGREQYF.

As DNA, the CDR3 is TGTGCCAGCAGTTCACAGGGGGACTACGAGCAGTACTTC. Amino acids: CASSSQGDYEQYF. The rearrangement joins TRBV7-9 to TRBJ2-7; 8 bases fit TRBD1. CDR3 size: 13 residues. With V trimmed by 6 bases and J by 3 bases, 4 bases remained unmatched. Germline CDR1 reads SEHNR; CDR2 reads FQNEAQ (reference sequence). Using reference TRBV7-9 and TRBJ2-7 for the parts outside the CDR3, the full variable domain is DTGVSQNPRHKITKRGQNVTFRCDPISEHNRLYWYRQTLGQGPEFLTYFQNEAQLEKSRLLSDRFSAERPKGSFSTLEIQRTEQGDSAMYLCASSSQGDYEQYFGPGTRLTVT.

This chain connects TRBV28 to TRBJ1-1; D is possibly TRBD1 (5 bases). Germline V gives CDR1 MDHEN, CDR2 SYDVKM. This CDR3 is 13 amino acids long. Trimming left V 7 bases short and J 4 bases short, with 13 bases between. The DNA for the CDR3 is TGTGCCAGCACCATTGTGGGGGTCACTGAAGCTTTCTTT. Its translation is CASTIVGVTEAFF.

This chain links TRBV5-6 with TRBJ1-2; maybe TRBD1 (5 bases). Germline assignment: CDR1 SGHDT and CDR2 YYEEEE. This CDR3 comprises 15 residues. Trimming took 4 bases from V and 6 from J, leaving 19 bases between them. CDR3 in amino acids: CASSPRGSEYNGYTF. The CDR3 coding sequence is TGTGCCAGCAGCCCCCGGGGCAGCGAATATAATGGCTACACCTTC. The variable domain in full, completed from reference TRBV5-6 and TRBJ1-2, reads DAGVTQSPTHLIKTRGQQVTLRCSPKSGHDTVSWYQQALGQGPQFIFQYYEEEERQRGNFPDRFSGHQFPNYSSELNVNALLLGDSALYLCASSPRGSEYNGYTFGSGTRLTVV.

This chain uses TRBV5-1 with TRBJ2-2; possible D gene TRBD1, 6 bases. The CDR3 loop spans 15 amino acids. V dropped 5 bases and J dropped 4 bases, with 15 bases sitting between them. Germline CDR1 and CDR2: SGHRS and YFSETQ. The CDR3 DNA follows: TGCGCCAGCAGTCCGGGACACGCGAGCACCGGGGAGCTGTTTTTT. It specifies CASSPGHASTGELFF.

This chain uses TRBV6-1 with TRBJ1-4; D remains ambiguous. The CDR3 is 14 amino acids. Germline-derived CDR1 and CDR2 are MNHNS and SASEGT. V shed 4 bases and J shed 6 bases, with 12 bases lying between them. CDR3 residues: CASSGGGTYEKLFF. The CDR3 nucleotides read TGTGCCAGCAGTGGCGGAGGCACTTATGAAAAACTGTTTTTT.

The gene calls are TRBV18 and TRBJ1-2, with 9 bases that match TRBD1. The CDR3 is made up of 16 amino acids. Per the germline V gene, CDR1 is KGHSH and CDR2 is LQKENI. With V trimmed by 3 bases and J by 4 bases, 9 bases remained unmatched. The CDR3 is CASSPTGQGDPYGYTF. The CDR3 region has the DNA TGTGCCAGCTCACCTACGGGACAGGGAGATCCCTATGGCTACACCTTC.

The V and J genes are TRBV7-9 and TRBJ2-7; tentatively, D is TRBD1 or TRBD2 (5 bases each). The V and J ends lost 4 bases and 3 bases respectively, with 10 bases between them. CDR3 length: 13 amino acids. In germline, CDR1 is SEHNR, CDR2 FQNEAQ (reference sequence). The CDR3 here is CASSSEGNYEQYF. CDR3 sequence (DNA): TGTGCCAGCAGCTCCGAGGGGAACTACGAGCAGTACTTC.

The CDR3 nucleotides are TGCGCCAGCAGCCAAGAGGGTGATGGCTACGAGCAGTACTTC. Translated, it gives CASSQEGDGYEQYF. This rearrangement joins TRBV4-1 to TRBJ2-7; D is ambiguous. CDR3 length: 14 residues. V was pared by 0 bases and J by 3 bases, with 9 bases between. Germline loops: CDR1 MGHRA, CDR2 YSYEKL.

The CDR3 reads CSVSSITGELFF. Here the CDR3 DNA reads TGCAGCGTCTCTAGCATTACCGGGGAGCTGTTTTTT. V gene TRBV29-1 combines with J gene TRBJ2-2, with D possibly being TRBD2 (5 bases). The germline CDR1 and CDR2 sequences are SQVTM and ANQGSEA. V shed 6 bases and J shed 5 bases, with 10 bases lying between them. This CDR3 is built from 12 residues.

This clone was detected a few times. The chain uses TRBV7-9 and TRBJ1-5; perhaps TRBD1 as D (5 bases). The ends were cut back, 7 bases at V and 4 bases at J, with 14 bases in the middle. Germline V gene data show CDR1 as SEHNR and CDR2 as FQNEAQ (reference sequence). CDR3 length equals 14 residues. The CDR3 DNA follows: TGTGCCAGCAACGGGGCGGAGGGAAATCAGCCCCAGCATTTT. Its translation is CASNGAEGNQPQHF.

This chain uses TRBV28 with TRBJ2-2; 8 bases are a match to TRBD1. The length of the CDR3 is 15 residues. Germline trimming cut 5 bases from V and 2 bases from J; bases unmatched to any gene: 4. The germline V gene has CDR1 MDHEN and CDR2 SYDVKM. CDR3 in amino acids: CASSNGQGNTGELFF. CDR3 sequence (DNA): TGTGCCAGCAGTAACGGACAGGGAAACACCGGGGAGCTGTTTTTT.

CDR3 region: CASSQGIPRQDTIYF. The CDR3 DNA follows: TGCGCCAGCAGCCAAGGTATTCCTCGTCAAGACACCATATATTTT. The chain employs TRBV4-3 and TRBJ1-3; D gene unclear. Germline-derived CDR1 and CDR2 are LGHNA and YSLEER. V lost 1 base, J lost 8 bases, and 15 bases lay in between. The CDR3 covers 15 residues.

The chain joins TRBV7-9 to TRBJ1-1; 12 bases map to TRBD1. The junction had 1 base not matched to a gene; V was cut back by 4 bases and J by 4 bases. This CDR3 spans 14 amino acids. Per the germline V gene, CDR1 is SEHNR and CDR2 is FQNEAQ (reference sequence). CDR3 in DNA: TGTGCCAGCAGCTCGGGACAGGGGGCCACTGAAGCTTTCTTT. It specifies CASSSGQGATEAFF.

This clone was picked up one time. The chain recombines TRBV7-3 with TRBJ2-3; tentatively, D is TRBD2 (6 bases). This CDR3 contains 12 residues. Trimming stripped 5 bases from V and 7 bases from J, with 10 bases between. Germline CDR1 is SGHTA and CDR2 is FQGTGA. The CDR3 loop reads CASSLGGNTQYF. The CDR3 DNA is TGTGCCAGCAGCCTGGGGGGAAATACGCAGTATTTT. The variable domain in full, with the rest retrieved from reference TRBV7-3 and TRBJ2-3, is GAGVSQTPSNKVTEKGKYVELRCDPISGHTALYWYRQSLGQGPEFLIYFQGTGAADDSGLPNDRFFAVRPEGSVSTLKIQRTERGDSAVYLCASSLGGNTQYFGPGTRLTVL.

This chain links TRBV6-1 with TRBJ1-4; D not resolved. CDR1 MNHNS and CDR2 SASEGT come from the germline V gene. This CDR3 is built from 17 residues. Trimming stripped 0 bases from V and 1 base from J, with 12 bases between. In DNA form, the CDR3 reads TGTGCCAGCAGTGAAGCCCCACTTTCGGTAACTAATGAAAAACTGTTTTTT. This gives the protein CASSEAPLSVTNEKLFF.

V gene TRBV9 combines with J gene TRBJ2-4; a weak D match, TRBD1 (6 bases). This CDR3 contains 16 residues. The V end lost 2 bases, the J end lost 0 bases, and 12 bases lay between the germline ends. CDR1 is SGDLS, CDR2 YYNGEE, per germline. CDR3 nucleotides: TGTGCCAGCAGCGTCGGGACATCACTAGCCAAAAACATTCAGTACTTC. Protein: CASSVGTSLAKNIQYF.

The chain joins TRBV29-1 to TRBJ2-3; D is possibly TRBD1 or TRBD2 (6 bases each). CDR1 is SQVTM, CDR2 ANQGSEA, per germline. The CDR3 runs to 13 residues. Trimming shortened V by 4 bases and J by 2 bases, and 10 bases separated the two germline ends. The CDR3 sequence is CSVGRDNTDTQYF. In DNA form, the CDR3 reads TGCAGCGTTGGGAGGGACAACACAGATACGCAGTATTTT.

The CDR3 sequence is CASSAGDSSGANVLTF. CDR3 nucleotide sequence: TGTGCCAGCAGCGCTGGGGACAGCTCTGGGGCCAACGTCCTGACTTTC. The chain joins TRBV7-3 to TRBJ2-6; 7 bases align to TRBD1. CDR3 size: 16 residues. Germline CDR1 SGHTA, CDR2 FQGTGA. Trimming cost V 5 bases and J 0 bases; bases outside gene matches: 4.

The chain couples TRBV15 to TRBJ2-2; 9 bases agree with TRBD1. Looked up from germline, CDR1 is LNHNV and CDR2 is YYDKDF (reference sequence). The J segment lost 2 bases and the V segment lost 8 bases, leaving 9 bases of the junction unmatched. The CDR3 spans 16 residues. CDR3 sequence reads: CATEQRTGANTGELFF. CDR3 coding DNA: TGTGCCACCGAGCAACGGACAGGGGCCAACACCGGGGAGCTGTTTTTT.

V usage is TRBV5-1 and J usage is TRBJ2-2; weak D call: TRBD2 (6 bases). CDR1 and CDR2 from the germline V gene are SGHRS and YFSETQ. Trimming stripped 5 bases from V and 3 bases from J, with 11 bases between. The CDR3 consists of 14 residues. The CDR3 sequence is CASRWEVDTGELFF. The CDR3, as DNA: TGCGCCAGCAGGTGGGAGGTGGACACCGGGGAGCTGTTTTTT.